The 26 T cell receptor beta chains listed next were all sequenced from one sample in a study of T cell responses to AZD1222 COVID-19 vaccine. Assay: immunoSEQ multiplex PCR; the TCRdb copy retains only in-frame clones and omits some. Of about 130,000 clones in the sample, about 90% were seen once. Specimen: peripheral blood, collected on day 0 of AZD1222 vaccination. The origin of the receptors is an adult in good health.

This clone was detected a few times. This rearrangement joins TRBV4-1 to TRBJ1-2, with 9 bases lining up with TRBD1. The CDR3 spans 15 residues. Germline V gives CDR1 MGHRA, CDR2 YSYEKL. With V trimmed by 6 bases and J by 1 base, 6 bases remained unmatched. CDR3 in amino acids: CASSGTGQGNYGYTF. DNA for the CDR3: TGCGCCAGCAGTGGTACGGGACAGGGTAACTATGGCTACACCTTC.

CDR3 amino acids: CASSLLAGGSYNEQFF. Written as DNA, the CDR3 is TGTGCCAGCAGCTTGTTGGCGGGAGGCTCCTACAATGAGCAGTTCTTC. V and J are TRBV5-6 and TRBJ2-1; 8 nucleotides match TRBD2. J lost 0 bases, V lost 1 base, and 3 bases had no gene match. The germline CDR1 and CDR2 sequences are SGHDT and YYEEEE. This CDR3 contains 16 residues.

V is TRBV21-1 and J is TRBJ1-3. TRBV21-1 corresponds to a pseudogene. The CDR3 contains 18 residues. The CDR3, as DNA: TGTGCCAGCAGCAAAGATGTTGGAGGTTCTGGGTCTGGAAACACCATATATTTT. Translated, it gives CASSKDVGGSGSGNTIYF.

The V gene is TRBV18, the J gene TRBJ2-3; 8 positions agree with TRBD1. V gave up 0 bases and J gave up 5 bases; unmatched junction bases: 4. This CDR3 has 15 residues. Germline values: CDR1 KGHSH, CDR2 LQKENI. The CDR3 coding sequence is TGTGCCAGCTCACCACCGACAGGGGCCGGAGATACGCAGTATTTT. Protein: CASSPPTGAGDTQYF.

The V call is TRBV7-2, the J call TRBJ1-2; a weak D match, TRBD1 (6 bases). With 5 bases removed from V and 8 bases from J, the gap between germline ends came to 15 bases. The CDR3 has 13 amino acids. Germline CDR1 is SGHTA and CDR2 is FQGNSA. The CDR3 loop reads CASSETYRVGYTF. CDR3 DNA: TGTGCCAGCAGCGAAACCTACAGGGTCGGCTACACCTTC.

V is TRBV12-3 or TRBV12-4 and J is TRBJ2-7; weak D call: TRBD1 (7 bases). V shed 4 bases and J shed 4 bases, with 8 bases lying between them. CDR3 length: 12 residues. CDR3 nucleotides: TGTGCCAGCAGTTCAGGGGGGTACGAGCAGTACTTC. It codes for CASSSGGYEQYF.

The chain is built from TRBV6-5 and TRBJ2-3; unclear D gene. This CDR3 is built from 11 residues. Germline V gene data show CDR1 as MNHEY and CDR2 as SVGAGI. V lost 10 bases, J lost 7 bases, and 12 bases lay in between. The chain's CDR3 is CATRSVYTQYF. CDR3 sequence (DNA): TGTGCCACACGTTCAGTATATACGCAGTATTTT.

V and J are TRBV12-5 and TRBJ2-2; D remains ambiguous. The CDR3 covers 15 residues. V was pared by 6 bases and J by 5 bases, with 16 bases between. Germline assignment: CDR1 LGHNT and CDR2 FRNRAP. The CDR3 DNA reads TGTGCTAGTGGCTCCGCGAGAGTAAGAACCGGGGAGCTGTTTTTT. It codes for CASGSARVRTGELFF.

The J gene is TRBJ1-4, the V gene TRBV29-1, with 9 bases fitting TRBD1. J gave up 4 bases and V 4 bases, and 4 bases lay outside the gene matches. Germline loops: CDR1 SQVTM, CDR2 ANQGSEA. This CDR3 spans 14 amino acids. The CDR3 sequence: CSVGTGAGNEKLFF. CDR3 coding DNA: TGCAGCGTTGGGACAGGGGCCGGTAATGAAAAACTGTTTTTT. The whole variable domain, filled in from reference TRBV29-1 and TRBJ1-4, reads SAVISQKPSRDICQRGTSLTIQCQVDSQVTMMFWYRQQPGQSLTLIATANQGSEATYESGFVIDKFPISRPNLTFSTLTVSNMSPEDSSIYLCSVGTGAGNEKLFFGSGTQLSVL.

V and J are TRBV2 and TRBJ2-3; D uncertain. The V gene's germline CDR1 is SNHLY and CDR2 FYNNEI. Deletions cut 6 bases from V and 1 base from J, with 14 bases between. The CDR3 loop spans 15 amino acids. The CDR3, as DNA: TGTGCCAGCAGCCCTGGGCCGAGAGGCACAGATACGCAGTATTTT. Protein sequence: CASSPGPRGTDTQYF.

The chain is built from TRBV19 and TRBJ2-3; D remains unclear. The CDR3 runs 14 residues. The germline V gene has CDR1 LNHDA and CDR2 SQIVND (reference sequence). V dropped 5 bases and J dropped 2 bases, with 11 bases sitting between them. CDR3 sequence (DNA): TGTGCCAGTAGTCACCTCGGTAACACAGATACGCAGTATTTT. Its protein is CASSHLGNTDTQYF.

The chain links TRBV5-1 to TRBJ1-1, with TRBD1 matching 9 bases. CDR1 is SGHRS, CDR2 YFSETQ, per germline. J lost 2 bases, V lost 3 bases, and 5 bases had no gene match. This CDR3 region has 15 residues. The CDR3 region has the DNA TGCGCCAGCAGCTCCGGGACAGGGATTAACACTGAAGCTTTCTTT. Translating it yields CASSSGTGINTEAFF. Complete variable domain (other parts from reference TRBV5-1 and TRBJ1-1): KAGVTQTPRYLIKTRGQQVTLSCSPISGHRSVSWYQQTPGQGLQFLFEYFSETQRNKGNFPGRFSGRQFSNSRSEMNVSTLELGDSALYLCASSSGTGINTEAFFGQGTRLTVV.

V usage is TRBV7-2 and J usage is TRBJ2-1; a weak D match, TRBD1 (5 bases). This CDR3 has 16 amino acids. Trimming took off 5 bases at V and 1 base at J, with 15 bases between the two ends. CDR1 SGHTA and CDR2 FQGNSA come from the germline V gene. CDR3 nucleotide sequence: TGTGCCAGCAGCCCGACGCAGGGCCCATCCTACAATGAGCAGTTCTTC. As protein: CASSPTQGPSYNEQFF.

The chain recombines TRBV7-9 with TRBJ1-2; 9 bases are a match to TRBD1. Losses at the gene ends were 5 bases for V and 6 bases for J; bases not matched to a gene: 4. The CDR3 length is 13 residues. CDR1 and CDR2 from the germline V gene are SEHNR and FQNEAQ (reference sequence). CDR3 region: CASSLGTGNGYTF. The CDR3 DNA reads TGTGCCAGCAGCCTCGGGACAGGGAATGGCTACACCTTC.

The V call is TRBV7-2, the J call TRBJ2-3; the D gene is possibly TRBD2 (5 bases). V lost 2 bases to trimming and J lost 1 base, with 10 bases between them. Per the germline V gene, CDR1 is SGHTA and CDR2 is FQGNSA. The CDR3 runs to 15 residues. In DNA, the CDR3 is TGTGCCAGCAGCTTAACTAGTTTACGCACAGATACGCAGTATTTT. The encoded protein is CASSLTSLRTDTQYF.

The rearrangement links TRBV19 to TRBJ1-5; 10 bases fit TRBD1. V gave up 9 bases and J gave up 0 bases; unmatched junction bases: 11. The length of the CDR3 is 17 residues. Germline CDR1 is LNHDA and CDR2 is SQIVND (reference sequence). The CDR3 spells CASRPGTGVGSNQPQHF. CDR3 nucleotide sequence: TGTGCCAGCCGACCCGGGACAGGGGTTGGTAGCAATCAGCCCCAGCATTTT.

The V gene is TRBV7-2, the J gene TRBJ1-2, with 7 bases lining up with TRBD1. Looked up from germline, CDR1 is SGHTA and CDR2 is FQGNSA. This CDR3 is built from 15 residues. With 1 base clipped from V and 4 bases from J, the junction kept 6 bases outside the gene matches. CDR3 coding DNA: TGTGCCAGCAGCTTAGGCGACAGGGCAATCTATGGCTACACCTTC. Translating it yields CASSLGDRAIYGYTF. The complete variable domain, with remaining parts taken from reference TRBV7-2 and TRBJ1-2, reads GAGVSQSPSNKVTEKGKDVELRCDPISGHTALYWYRQSLGQGLEFLIYFQGNSAPDKSGLPSDRFSAERTGGSVSTLTIQRTQQEDSAVYLCASSLGDRAIYGYTFGSGTRLTVV.

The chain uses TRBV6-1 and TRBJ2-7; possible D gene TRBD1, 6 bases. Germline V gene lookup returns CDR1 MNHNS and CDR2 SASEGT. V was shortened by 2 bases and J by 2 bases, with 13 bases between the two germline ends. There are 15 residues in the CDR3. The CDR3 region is CASSEQGSGAYEQYF. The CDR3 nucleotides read TGTGCCAGCAGTGAACAGGGGAGTGGGGCCTACGAGCAGTACTTC.

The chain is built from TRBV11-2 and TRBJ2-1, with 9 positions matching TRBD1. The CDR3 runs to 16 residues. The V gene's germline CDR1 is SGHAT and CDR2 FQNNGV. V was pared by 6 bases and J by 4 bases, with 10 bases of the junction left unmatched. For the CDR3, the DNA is TGTGCCAGCAGGTCCTTCCGGGACAGGGTTTACAATGAGCAGTTCTTC. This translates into CASRSFRDRVYNEQFF. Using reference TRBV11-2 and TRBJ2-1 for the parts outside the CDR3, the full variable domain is EAGVAQSPRYKIIEKRQSVAFWCNPISGHATLYWYQQILGQGPKLLIQFQNNGVVDDSQLPKDRFSAERLKGVDSTLKIQPAKLEDSAVYLCASRSFRDRVYNEQFFGPGTRLTVL.

CDR3 region: CASSYRTTWNYGYTF. CDR3 sequence (DNA): TGTGCCAGCAGTTACCGGACAACCTGGAACTATGGCTACACCTTC. V and J are TRBV6-5 and TRBJ1-2, with D tentatively TRBD1 (5 bases). The V gene lost 2 bases and the J gene lost 2 bases, with 12 bases spanning the gap. Germline V gives CDR1 MNHEY, CDR2 SVGAGI. The CDR3 sequence is 15 residues long.

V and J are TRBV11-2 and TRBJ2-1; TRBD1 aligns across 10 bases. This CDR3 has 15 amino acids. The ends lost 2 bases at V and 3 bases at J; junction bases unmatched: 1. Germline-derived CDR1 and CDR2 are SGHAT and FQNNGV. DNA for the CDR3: TGTGCCAGCAGCTTAAGGGACAGGGGCTACAATGAGCAGTTCTTC. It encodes CASSLRDRGYNEQFF.

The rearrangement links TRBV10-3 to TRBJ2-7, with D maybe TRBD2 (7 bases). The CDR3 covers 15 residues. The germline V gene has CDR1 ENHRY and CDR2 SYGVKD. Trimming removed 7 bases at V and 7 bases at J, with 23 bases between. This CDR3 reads CAIISTASGTGEQYF. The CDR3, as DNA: TGTGCCATCATTTCGACGGCTAGCGGTACAGGGGAGCAGTACTTC.

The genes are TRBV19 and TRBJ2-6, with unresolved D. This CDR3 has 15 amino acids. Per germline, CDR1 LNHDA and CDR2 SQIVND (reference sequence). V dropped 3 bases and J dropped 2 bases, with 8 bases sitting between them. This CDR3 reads CASSIRSPGANVLTF. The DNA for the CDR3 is TGTGCCAGTAGTATCCGGTCCCCTGGGGCCAACGTCCTGACTTTC.

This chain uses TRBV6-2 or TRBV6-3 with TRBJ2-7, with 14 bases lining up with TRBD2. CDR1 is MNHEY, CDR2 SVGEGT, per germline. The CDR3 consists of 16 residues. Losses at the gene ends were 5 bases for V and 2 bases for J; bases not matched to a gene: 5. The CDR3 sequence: CASSTRLAGGAYEQYF. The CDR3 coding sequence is TGTGCCAGCAGTACCAGACTAGCGGGAGGGGCCTACGAGCAGTACTTC.

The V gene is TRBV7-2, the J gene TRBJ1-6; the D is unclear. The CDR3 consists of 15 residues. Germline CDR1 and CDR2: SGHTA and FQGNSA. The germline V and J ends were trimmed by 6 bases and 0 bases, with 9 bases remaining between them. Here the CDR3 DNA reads TGTGCCAGCAGAGTAGCGAGCTCCTATAATTCACCCCTCCACTTT. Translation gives CASRVASSYNSPLHF. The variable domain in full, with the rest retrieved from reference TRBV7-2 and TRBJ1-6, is GAGVSQSPSNKVTEKGKDVELRCDPISGHTALYWYRQSLGQGLEFLIYFQGNSAPDKSGLPSDRFSAERTGGSVSTLTIQRTQQEDSAVYLCASRVASSYNSPLHFGNGTRLTVT.

CDR3 residues: CASSLLAFTGELFF. The CDR3 DNA follows: TGTGCCAGCAGTTTATTGGCCTTCACCGGGGAGCTGTTTTTT. The V gene is TRBV27, the J gene TRBJ2-2; D not resolved. Trimming removed 1 base from V and 4 bases from J, with 7 bases in between. The CDR3 sequence is 14 residues long. Germline CDR1 is MNHEY and CDR2 is SMNVEV (reference sequence).